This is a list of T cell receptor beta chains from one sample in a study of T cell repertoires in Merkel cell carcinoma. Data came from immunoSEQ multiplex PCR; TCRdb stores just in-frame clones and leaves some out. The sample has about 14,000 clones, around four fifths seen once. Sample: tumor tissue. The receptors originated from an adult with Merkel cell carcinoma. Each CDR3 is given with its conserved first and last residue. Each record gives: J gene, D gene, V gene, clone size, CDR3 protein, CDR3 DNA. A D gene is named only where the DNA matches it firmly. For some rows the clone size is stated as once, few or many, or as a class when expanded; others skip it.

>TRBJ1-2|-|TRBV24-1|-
CATSGRSNGYTF
TGTGCCACCAGTGGCCGATCGAATGGCTACACCTTC
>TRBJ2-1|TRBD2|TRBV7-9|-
CASSLEYLAGSPSGEQFF
TGTGCCAGCAGCTTAGAATACTTAGCGGGCTCCCCCTCGGGTGAGCAGTTCTTC
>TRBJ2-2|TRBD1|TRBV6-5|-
CASSTGQGTGELFF
TGTGCCAGCAGTACGGGACAGGGGACTGGGGAGCTGTTTTTT
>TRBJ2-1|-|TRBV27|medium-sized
CASSDSSSSYNEQFF
TGTGCCAGCAGCGATTCTAGTAGCTCCTACAATGAGCAGTTCTTC
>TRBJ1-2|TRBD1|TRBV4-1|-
CASSPGQHYGYTF
TGCGCCAGCAGCCCGGGACAGCACTATGGCTACACCTTC
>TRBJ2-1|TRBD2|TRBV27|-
CASRTLAGAGEQFF
TGTGCCAGCAGAACACTAGCGGGGGCCGGAGAGCAGTTCTTC
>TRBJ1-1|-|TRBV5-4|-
CASSLRNTEAFF
TGTGCCAGCAGCTTGCGTAACACTGAAGCTTTCTTT
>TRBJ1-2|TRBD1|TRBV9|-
CASSPLGQSNYGYTF
TGTGCCAGCAGCCCCCTGGGACAGTCTAACTATGGCTACACCTTC
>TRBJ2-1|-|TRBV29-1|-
CSVPLNSYNEQFF
TGCAGCGTCCCGCTCAACTCCTACAATGAGCAGTTCTTC
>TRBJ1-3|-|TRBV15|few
CATSTLPRAGDTIYF
TGTGCCACCAGCACTCTGCCAAGGGCTGGAGACACCATATATTTT
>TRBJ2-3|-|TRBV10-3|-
CAISTPPSTDTQYF
TGTGCCATCAGTACACCGCCAAGCACAGATACGCAGTATTTT
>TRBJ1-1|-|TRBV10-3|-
CAITDRRGGDSEAFF
TGTGCCATCACCGATCGGCGCGGGGGCGATTCCGAAGCTTTCTTT
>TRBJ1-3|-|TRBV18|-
CASSPPGGPGNTIYF
TGTGCCAGCTCACCACCGGGGGGGCCTGGAAACACCATATATTTT
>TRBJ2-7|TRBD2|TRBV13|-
CASSPRGGNSGSYEQYF
TGTGCCAGCAGCCCCCGGGGAGGGAATAGCGGCTCCTACGAGCAGTACTTC
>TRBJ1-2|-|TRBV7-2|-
CASSLVGLANYGYTF
TGTGCCAGCAGCTTAGTGGGTTTAGCTAACTATGGCTACACCTTC
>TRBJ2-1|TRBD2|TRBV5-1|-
CASSLIPGLAGGRSSTNEQFF
TGCGCCAGCAGCTTGATCCCCGGACTAGCGGGGGGGCGGTCGAGCACGAATGAGCAGTTCTTC
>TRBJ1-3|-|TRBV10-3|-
CAISESTYFLF
TGTGCCATCAGTGAGTCGACGTATTTTCTTTTT
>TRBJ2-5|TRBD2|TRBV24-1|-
CATSDGTSVEETQYF
TGTGCCACCAGTGATGGGACTAGCGTAGAAGAGACCCAGTACTTC
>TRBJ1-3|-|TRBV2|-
CASSDDQSSGNTIYF
TGTGCCAGCAGTGATGACCAGAGCTCTGGAAACACCATATATTTT
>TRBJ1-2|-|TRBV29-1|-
CSVEDRAGNYGYTF
TGCAGCGTTGAAGATCGGGCAGGGAACTATGGCTACACCTTC
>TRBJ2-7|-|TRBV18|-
CASSPTGGSSYEQYF
TGTGCCAGCTCACCAACCGGGGGCAGCTCCTACGAGCAGTACTTC
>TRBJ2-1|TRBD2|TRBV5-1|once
CASSLEGLAGGFSSYNEQFF
TGCGCCAGCAGCTTGGAGGGGCTAGCGGGAGGATTCAGCTCCTACAATGAGCAGTTCTTC
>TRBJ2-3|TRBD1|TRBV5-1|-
CASSFYRGGTDTQYF
TGCGCCAGCAGCTTTTACAGGGGTGGGACAGATACGCAGTATTTT
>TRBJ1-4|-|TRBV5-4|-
CASSLGGATNEKLFF
TGTGCCAGCAGCTTGGGGGGGGCAACTAATGAAAAACTGTTTTTT
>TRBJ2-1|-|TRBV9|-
CASSVRGGDGEQFF
TGTGCCAGCAGCGTACGCGGGGGCGACGGGGAGCAGTTCTTC
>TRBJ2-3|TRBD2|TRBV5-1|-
CASSMGLAGVGRTDTQYF
TGCGCCAGCAGCATGGGACTAGCGGGGGTGGGGCGGACAGATACGCAGTATTTT
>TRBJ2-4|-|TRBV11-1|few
CASSFEGGLGNIQYF
TGTGCCAGCAGCTTTGAGGGGGGGCTTGGAAACATTCAGTACTTC